This T cell receptor beta chain was profiled in a study of shared clonotypes between healthy human individuals. Whole-study context: CD4 naive and memory got three plates each, CD8 naive two, CD8 memory one. Study findings and constraints: Generally, naive subsets (rather than memory subsets) showed larger estimated richness. Sequencing depth was a factor that was expected to affect clonotype sharing among donors.

Some clones are missing from TCRdb's copy, which holds only in-frame ones; the method was immunoSEQ multiplex PCR. The data show hundreds of thousands of clones, roughly 95% seen once. As defined, naive CD8 cells were CD45RO-negative and positively selected for CCR7, with terminally differentiated effector memory CD45RA+ cells excluded. Every donor, a Caucasian adult, lived in Nashville, Tennessee. As to this clone: The antigen remains undetermined.

Germline CDR1 reads SEHNR; CDR2 reads FQNEAQ (reference sequence). With 5 bases removed from V and 5 bases from J, the gap between germline ends came to 16 bases. The CDR3 runs 15 residues. This chain connects TRBV7-9 to TRBJ2-1; a weak D match, TRBD1 (6 bases). The sequence was collected from a woman in her twenties or thirties in good health. Sequencing input: naive CD8+ T cells sorted from blood. The CDR3 DNA sequence: TGTGCCAGCAGCGTGGACAGCGGTATCCACAATGAGCAGTTCTTC. It encodes CASSVDSGIHNEQFF.